This T cell receptor beta chain derives from a study of response to subunit inactivated influenza vaccine. This clonotype turned up a few times. Its specificity is unknown. Each CDR3 protein is one row after TCRdb ran MiXCR on the RT-PCR reads. This sample carries about 540,000 distinct CDR3 sequences, roughly 25% of them seen once, and the ten largest clones take 2.5% to 3%. The trim removed 3 bases at V and 4 bases at J, leaving 4 bases unmatched. This CDR3 spans 15 amino acids. CDR1 is SGHRS, CDR2 YFSETQ, per germline. Whole-study results and caveats: Authors suggested that a seasonal influenza vaccination recruits few new T cells each time.

The same sample was also studied in work on T cells expressing NK-cell markers. As reported in that work: UMIs were included in TCR beta cDNA generated by 5'RACE template switching. Seropositivity for HCMV was found in seven of the eight sequenced donors, with one seronegative. About six donors carried dominant NKG2C+ clonotypes that made up roughly 1.0-7.0% of their CD8+ T cells.

The V gene is TRBV5-1, the J gene TRBJ2-1; 10 nucleotides agree with TRBD1. This specimen was CD4+ T cells sorted from PBMCs, taken about 11 days after vaccination. The TCR originated in a man in his fifties who received an inactivated influenza vaccine. The CDR3 loop reads CASSWGQGLYNEQFF. The CDR3 nucleotides are TGCGCCAGCAGCTGGGGACAGGGGCTGTACAATGAGCAGTTCTTC.